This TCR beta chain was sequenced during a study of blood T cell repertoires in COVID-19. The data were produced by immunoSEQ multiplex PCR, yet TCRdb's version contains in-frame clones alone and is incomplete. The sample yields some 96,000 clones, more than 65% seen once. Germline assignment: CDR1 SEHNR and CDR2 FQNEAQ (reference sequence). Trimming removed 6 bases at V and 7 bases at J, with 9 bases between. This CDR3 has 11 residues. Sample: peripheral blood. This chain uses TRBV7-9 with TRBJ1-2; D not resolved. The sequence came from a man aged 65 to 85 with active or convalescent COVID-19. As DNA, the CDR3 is TGTGCCAGCAGGGGAGGCGGTGGCTACACCTTC. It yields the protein CASRGGGGYTF. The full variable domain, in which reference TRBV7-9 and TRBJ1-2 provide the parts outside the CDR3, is DTGVSQNPRHKITKRGQNVTFRCDPISEHNRLYWYRQTLGQGPEFLTYFQNEAQLEKSRLLSDRFSAERPKGSFSTLEIQRTEQGDSAMYLCASRGGGGYTFGSGTRLTVV.